These 3 T cell receptor beta chains came from one sample sequenced in a study of T cell clones after liver transplantation. Produced via immunoSEQ multiplex PCR; TCRdb's table is partial and in-frame only. The table shows over 100,000 clones, with about 81% occurring only once. Source: CD4+ T cells from blood, taken before liver transplant. These receptors were obtained from a human donor who received a liver transplant.

V and J are TRBV28 and TRBJ2-7; possibly TRBD2 for D (5 bases). Trimming removed 5 bases from V and 2 bases from J, with 13 bases in between. Germline-derived CDR1 and CDR2 are MDHEN and SYDVKM. This CDR3 comprises 14 residues. CDR3 in DNA: TGTGCCAGCAGTCTTAGCGTTCCCCCCTACGAGCAGTACTTC. This translates into CASSLSVPPYEQYF.

V gene TRBV18 combines with J gene TRBJ2-2; no firm D call. The CDR3 extends over 17 amino acids. CDR1 KGHSH and CDR2 LQKENI come from the germline V gene. Deletions cut 2 bases from V and 5 bases from J, with 18 bases between. The CDR3 reads CASSPEWPRSRTGELFF. CDR3 in DNA: TGTGCCAGCTCACCAGAGTGGCCCAGATCCCGAACCGGGGAGCTGTTTTTT.

The rearrangement joins TRBV9 to TRBJ1-3, with TRBD1 matching 7 bases. With V trimmed by 3 bases and J by 3 bases, 3 bases remained unmatched. The length of the CDR3 is 14 residues. Germline V gives CDR1 SGDLS, CDR2 YYNGEE. The CDR3 loop is CASSATGVGNTIYF. The CDR3 region has the DNA TGTGCCAGCAGCGCCACAGGGGTTGGAAACACCATATATTTT. The full variable domain, completed using reference TRBV9 and TRBJ1-3, is DSGVTQTPKHLITATGQRVTLRCSPRSGDLSVYWYQQSLDQGLQFLIQYYNGEERAKGNILERFSAQQFPDLHSELNLSSLELGDSALYFCASSATGVGNTIYFGEGSWLTVV.